A selection of T cell receptor beta chains follows, all from one sample in a study of cytomegalovirus exposure and HLA in healthy donors. Using immunoSEQ multiplex PCR, the repertoire was profiled, and TCRdb retains in-frame clones only, with some absent. The repertoire has about 190,000 clones, about 69% of them found once; the top ten carry approximately 4.8%. The sequencing input was PBMCs. The receptors derive from a man aged 25 to 40 in good health and CMV-seropositive. The CDR3 runs from the conserved cysteine through the conserved F or W. The D gene is left open where the match is weak. Clone size appears in some rows only: once, few, many, or a class for an expanded clone.

D: .
J: TRBJ2-7
size: .
V: TRBV12-5
CDR3: CASGLGLSISYEQYF
DNA: TGTGCTAGTGGTTTGGGACTCTCGATCTCCTACGAGCAGTACTTC

D: TRBD2
J: TRBJ2-7
size: .
V: TRBV7-9
CDR3: CASSLGSGGEQYF
DNA: TGTGCCAGCAGCTTAGGTAGCGGGGGCGAGCAGTACTTC

D: .
J: TRBJ1-1
size: few
V: TRBV10-3
CDR3: CAIRGGRSNTEAFF
DNA: TGTGCCATCAGGGGGGGGCGGTCAAACACTGAAGCTTTCTTT

D: .
J: TRBJ1-1
size: .
V: TRBV5-4
CDR3: CASSADRNTEAFF
DNA: TGTGCCAGCAGCGCCGACAGGAACACTGAAGCTTTCTTT

D: .
J: TRBJ2-7
size: .
V: TRBV28
CDR3: CASSSLQGTHEQYF
DNA: TGTGCCAGCAGTTCTTTACAGGGCACCCACGAGCAGTACTTC

D: .
J: TRBJ2-1
size: .
V: TRBV4-3
CDR3: CASSQGSGYPYNEQFF
DNA: TGCGCCAGCAGCCAAGGATCGGGATACCCCTACAATGAGCAGTTCTTC

D: .
J: TRBJ2-5
size: .
V: TRBV9
CDR3: CASSLSGLETQYF
DNA: TGTGCCAGCAGCCTGAGCGGGCTGGAGACCCAGTACTTC

D: .
J: TRBJ1-1
size: .
V: TRBV5-1
CDR3: CASSLESGGRRAFF
DNA: TGCGCCAGCAGCTTGGAATCCGGGGGGCGCCGAGCTTTCTTT

D: TRBD1
J: TRBJ1-2
size: .
V: TRBV6-5
CDR3: CASSYGQGFYYGYTF
DNA: TGTGCCAGCAGTTACGGACAGGGATTTTACTATGGCTACACCTTC

D: TRBD2
J: TRBJ2-3
size: .
V: TRBV4-3
CDR3: CASSQGNRLAVSGGPQYF
DNA: TGCGCCAGCAGCCAAGGAAATCGACTAGCGGTATCTGGGGGGCCGCAGTATTTT

D: TRBD1
J: TRBJ1-1
size: .
V: TRBV6-5
CDR3: CASRGTGGKLSAFF
DNA: TGTGCCAGCAGGGGGACAGGGGGGAAACTGTCGGCTTTCTTT

D: TRBD1
J: TRBJ1-5
size: .
V: TRBV25-1
CDR3: CAGSPQGYQPQHF
DNA: TGTGCCGGCAGTCCACAGGGGTATCAGCCCCAGCATTTT

D: .
J: TRBJ1-6
size: .
V: TRBV11-1
CDR3: CASSLADRGSPLHF
DNA: TGTGCCAGCAGCTTGGCGGACAGAGGCTCACCCCTCCACTTT

D: .
J: TRBJ2-1
size: .
V: TRBV28
CDR3: CASSSIAASSYNEQFF
DNA: TGTGCCAGCAGTTCGATAGCGGCGAGCTCCTACAATGAGCAGTTCTTC

D: .
J: TRBJ1-1
size: .
V: TRBV6-5
CDR3: CASVQGQNTEAFF
DNA: TGTGCCAGCGTACAGGGCCAGAACACTGAAGCTTTCTTT

D: .
J: TRBJ1-1
size: .
V: TRBV7-2
CDR3: CASSFSFSEHMNTEAFF
DNA: TGTGCCAGCAGCTTTTCGTTCTCCGAACACATGAACACTGAAGCTTTCTTT

D: .
J: TRBJ2-7
size: .
V: TRBV14
CDR3: CASSPSGAEQYF
DNA: TGTGCCAGCAGCCCCTCAGGGGCCGAGCAGTACTTC

D: TRBD1
J: TRBJ1-1
size: .
V: TRBV7-9
CDR3: CASSDRGQSKGTEAFF
DNA: TGTGCCAGCTCCGACAGGGGGCAAAGTAAGGGCACTGAAGCTTTCTTT

D: TRBD1
J: TRBJ1-4
size: .
V: TRBV28
CDR3: CASSLKQGANEKLFF
DNA: TGTGCCAGCAGTTTAAAGCAGGGGGCTAATGAAAAACTGTTTTTT

D: TRBD2
J: TRBJ2-1
size: .
V: TRBV5-6
CDR3: CASSLPGTSGTNEQFF
DNA: TGTGCCAGCAGCCTCCCCGGGACTAGCGGGACCAATGAGCAGTTCTTC

D: .
J: TRBJ2-7
size: .
V: TRBV9
CDR3: CASSVAAQGTYEQYF
DNA: TGTGCCAGCAGCGTAGCGGCACAGGGAACCTACGAGCAGTACTTC

D: .
J: TRBJ2-1
size: .
V: TRBV19
CDR3: CASSIRGRAGNEQFF
DNA: TGTGCCAGTAGTATTAGGGGGAGGGCCGGTAATGAGCAGTTCTTC

D: TRBD1
J: TRBJ1-5
size: .
V: TRBV5-6
CDR3: CASSSLRDSSNQPQHF
DNA: TGTGCCAGCAGCAGTCTCCGGGACAGTAGCAATCAGCCCCAGCATTTT

D: .
J: TRBJ2-5
size: .
V: TRBV7-2
CDR3: CASSSQGGRETQYF
DNA: TGTGCCAGCAGCTCCCAGGGGGGTAGAGAGACCCAGTACTTC

D: TRBD1
J: TRBJ1-1
size: few
V: TRBV11-3
CDR3: CASSPPQGQGNTEAFF
DNA: TGTGCCAGCAGCCCACCGCAGGGACAGGGGAACACTGAAGCTTTCTTT

D: .
J: TRBJ2-1
size: .
V: TRBV27
CDR3: CASSQVVLAGYNEQFF
DNA: TGTGCCAGCAGTCAGGTAGTACTAGCTGGCTACAATGAGCAGTTCTTC

D: .
J: TRBJ2-1
size: .
V: TRBV11-2
CDR3: CASSRLKFGNEQFF
DNA: TGTGCCAGCAGCCGCTTAAAATTCGGCAATGAGCAGTTCTTC

D: TRBD2
J: TRBJ2-1
size: .
V: TRBV4-2
CDR3: CASSPAPTSGPDNEQFF
DNA: TGTGCCAGCAGCCCCGCGCCGACTAGCGGGCCCGACAATGAGCAGTTCTTC

D: .
J: TRBJ2-1
size: .
V: TRBV30
CDR3: CAWSRGRDVYNEQFF
DNA: TGTGCCTGGAGTAGGGGGCGGGACGTGTACAATGAGCAGTTCTTC

D: TRBD1
J: TRBJ2-7
size: .
V: TRBV14
CDR3: CASSSQGAIGYEQYF
DNA: TGTGCCAGCAGCTCGCAGGGGGCGATAGGGTACGAGCAGTACTTC

D: TRBD1
J: TRBJ1-1
size: .
V: TRBV5-1
CDR3: CASSRHQGAGTEAFF
DNA: TGCGCCAGCAGTCGTCATCAGGGGGCTGGTACTGAAGCTTTCTTT

D: .
J: TRBJ2-3
size: .
V: TRBV9
CDR3: CASSPQRSAGPRTDTQYF
DNA: TGTGCCAGCAGCCCACAGAGGTCAGCGGGCCCCCGAACAGATACGCAGTATTTT

D: .
J: TRBJ1-4
size: .
V: TRBV18
CDR3: CASSPSWEGANEKLFF
DNA: TGTGCCAGCTCACCGAGTTGGGAGGGAGCTAATGAAAAACTGTTTTTT

D: TRBD1
J: TRBJ2-7
size: .
V: TRBV6-6
CDR3: CASSWVGQAHSYEQYF
DNA: TGTGCCAGCAGTTGGGTGGGACAGGCACACTCCTACGAGCAGTACTTC

D: .
J: TRBJ1-1
size: .
V: TRBV28
CDR3: CASSWAGKTEAFF
DNA: TGTGCCAGCAGTTGGGCCGGGAAGACTGAAGCTTTCTTT

D: TRBD2
J: TRBJ2-7
size: few
V: TRBV15
CDR3: CATSRDLRESYEQYF
DNA: TGTGCCACCAGCAGAGATTTGCGGGAGAGCTACGAGCAGTACTTC

D: .
J: TRBJ1-5
size: .
V: TRBV7-2
CDR3: CASSSQDNQPQHF
DNA: TGTGCCAGCAGCTCTCAGGACAATCAGCCCCAGCATTTT

D: TRBD2
J: TRBJ2-5
size: .
V: TRBV7-8
CDR3: CASSSWGSGGSRETQYF
DNA: TGTGCCAGCAGTTCTTGGGGTAGCGGGGGGAGTAGGGAGACCCAGTACTTC

D: TRBD1
J: TRBJ1-5
size: .
V: TRBV28
CDR3: CASRRQGGSNQPQHF
DNA: TGTGCCAGCAGACGACAGGGCGGTAGCAATCAGCCCCAGCATTTT

D: TRBD1
J: TRBJ1-6
size: .
V: TRBV28
CDR3: CASSPSTGVRSPLHF
DNA: TGTGCCAGCAGTCCCTCGACAGGGGTCAGATCACCCCTCCACTTT